This TCR beta chain was recovered during a study of blood T cell repertoires in COVID-19 (dated by TCRdb to the early 2020s). Describing the broader study: Collaborator samples came from the United States, Italy and Spain and covered acute and convalescent phases of COVID-19. The material from the prospective study consisted of cDNA or gDNA derived from T cells, B-cell-depleted T cells, or PBMCs. Deeply sampled blood TCRbeta repertoires from subjects exposed to, actively infected with, or recovered from COVID-19 were included in the dataset. A freely available public database, intended as a resource for researchers studying the immune response to SARS-CoV-2, is where the repertoires were released. The samples were drawn from the first 160 participants of the ongoing ImmuneRACE study and from 1,254 subjects provided by 6 global collaborators. A de-identified subject ID, COVID-19 status, age in years and sex were almost always included in the sample metadata. Where available, HLA class I and class II types were taken from metadata supplied by the sample provider and were not determined by assay-based typing. Study-wide conclusions, independent of this receptor: How much clinical and demographic metadata was included differed by source and by participant, and the metadata was provided uncurated.

TCRbeta CDR3 regions were amplified from genomic DNA using the immunoSEQ Assay, a bias-controlled multiplex PCR. The published analysis was carried out like this. The number of nucleated cells in each sample was estimated by amplification of reference gene primers within the assay. To quantify the absolute abundance of each unique TCRbeta CDR3 rearrangement, sequence reads were collapsed and filtered. For each sample, productive Simpson clonality was calculated by taking the square root of Simpson's diversity index across productive rearrangements. The table was pulled from immuneACCESS by TCRdb, which kept in-frame rearrangements only. Such tables lose some clones; where checked, under half of the loss comes from unresolved V genes, and the rest has no known cause. That table is the source of V, J and clone size, and D and trimming were worked out from the DNA. The sample table holds 60,000 to 80,000 clones, of which about 89% were seen once. About 0.5% of the sample belongs to the ten largest clones.

Regarding this clone: It lacks a known antigen. No per-base quality is available; no much larger clone lies one base away.

V lost 3 bases and J lost 10 bases; the stretch between them is 17 bases long. Sequences KGHDR (CDR1) and SFDVKD (CDR2) are obtained from the germline V gene. The CDR3 starts with the cysteine, ends with the phenylalanine, and has 14 residues. CDR3 DNA only is kept here, 42 bases in frame from base 1. Whole blood was collected in K2EDTA tubes by collaborating institutions according to the institutions' own protocols. For TCRbeta analysis, collaborators shipped samples in one of three forms: frozen whole blood, isolated PBMCs, or DNA extracted from either of those sample types. This TCR came from a man aged 55 to 70 with acute or convalescent COVID-19. The chain couples TRBV24-1 to TRBJ1-2; TRBD1 is possibly the D segment (5 matching bases). The sample consisted of peripheral blood. The nucleotide sequence reads TGTGCCACCAGTGATCGTGACAGCCCTGACAACTACACCTTC. Its translation reads: CATSDRDSPDNYTF.